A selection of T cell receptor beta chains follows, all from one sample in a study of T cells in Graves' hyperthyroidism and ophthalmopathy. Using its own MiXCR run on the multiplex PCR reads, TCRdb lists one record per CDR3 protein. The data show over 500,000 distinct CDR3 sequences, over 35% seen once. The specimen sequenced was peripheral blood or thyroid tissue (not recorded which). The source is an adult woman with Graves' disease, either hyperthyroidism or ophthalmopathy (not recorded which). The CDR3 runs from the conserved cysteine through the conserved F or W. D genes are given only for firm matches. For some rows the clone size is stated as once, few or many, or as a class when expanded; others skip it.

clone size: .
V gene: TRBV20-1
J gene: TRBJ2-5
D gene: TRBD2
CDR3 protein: CSAEPGGDRETQYF
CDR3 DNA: TGCAGTGCCGAGCCGGGGGGAGATCGGGAGACCCAGTACTTC

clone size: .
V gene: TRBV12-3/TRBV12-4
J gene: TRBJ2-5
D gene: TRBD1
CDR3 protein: CASRQGAGQPQYF
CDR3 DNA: TGTGCCAGCAGACAGGGGGCGGGTCAGCCCCAGTACTTC

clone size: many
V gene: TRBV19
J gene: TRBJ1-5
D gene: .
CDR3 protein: CASSMTGGQPQHF
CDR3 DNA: TGTGCCAGTAGTATGACCGGGGGTCAGCCCCAGCATTTT

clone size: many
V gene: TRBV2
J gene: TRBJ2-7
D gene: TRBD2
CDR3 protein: CASRTSGALDEQYF
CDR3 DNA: TGTGCCAGCCGGACTAGCGGGGCCTTGGACGAGCAGTACTTC

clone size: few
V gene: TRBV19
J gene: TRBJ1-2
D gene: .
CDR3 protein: CASSSGPQNYGYTF
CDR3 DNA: TGTGCCAGTAGTTCCGGACCGCAGAACTATGGCTACACCTTC

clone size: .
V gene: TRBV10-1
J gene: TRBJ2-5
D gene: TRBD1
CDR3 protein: CARTGLETQYF
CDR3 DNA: TGCGCCAGGACAGGGTTGGAGACCCAGTACTTC

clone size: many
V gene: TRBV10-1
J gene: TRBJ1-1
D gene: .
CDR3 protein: CASSGIGSRYTEAFF
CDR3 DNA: TGCGCCAGCAGTGGAATCGGGTCCAGATACACTGAAGCTTTCTTT

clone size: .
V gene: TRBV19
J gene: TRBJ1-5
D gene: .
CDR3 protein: CASSTRTDSNQPQHF
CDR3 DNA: TGTGCCAGTAGTACTAGGACGGATAGCAATCAGCCCCAGCATTTT

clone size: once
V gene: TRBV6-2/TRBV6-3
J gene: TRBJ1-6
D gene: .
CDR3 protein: CASGPGPGGYNSPLHF
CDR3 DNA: TGTGCCAGCGGCCCCGGGCCCGGCGGATATAATTCACCCCTCCACTTT

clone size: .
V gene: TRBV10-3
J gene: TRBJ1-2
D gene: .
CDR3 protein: CAISDKDGYTF
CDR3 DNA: TGTGCCATCAGTGACAAGGATGGCTACACCTTC

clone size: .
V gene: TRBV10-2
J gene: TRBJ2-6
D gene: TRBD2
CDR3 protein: CASSGRGDNVLTF
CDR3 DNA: TGCGCCAGCAGTGGACGGGGGGACAACGTCCTGACTTTC

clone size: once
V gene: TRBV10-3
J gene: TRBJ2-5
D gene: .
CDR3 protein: CASSVGARLGQETQYF
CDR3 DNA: TGTGCCAGCAGCGTAGGGGCTCGATTGGGACAAGAGACCCAGTACTTC

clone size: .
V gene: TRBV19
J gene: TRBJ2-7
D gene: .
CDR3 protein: CASSIGSGLTYEQYF
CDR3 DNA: TGTGCCAGTAGTATAGGTAGCGGACTAACCTACGAGCAGTACTTC

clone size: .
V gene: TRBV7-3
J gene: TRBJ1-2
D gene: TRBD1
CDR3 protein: CASSPDRGGDGYTF
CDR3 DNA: TGTGCCAGCAGCCCCGACAGGGGAGGGGATGGCTACACCTTC

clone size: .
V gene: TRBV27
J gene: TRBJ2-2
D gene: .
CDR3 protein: CASSPGRGHTGELFF
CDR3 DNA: TGTGCCAGCAGCCCGGGGAGGGGGCACACCGGGGAGCTGTTTTTT

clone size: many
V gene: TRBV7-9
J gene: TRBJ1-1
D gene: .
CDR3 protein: CASSGQSGSEAFF
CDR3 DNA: TGTGCCAGCAGCGGACAGTCCGGGTCTGAAGCTTTCTTT

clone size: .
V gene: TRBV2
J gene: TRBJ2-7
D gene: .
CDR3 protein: CASSPQRPSYEQYF
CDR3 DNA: TGTGCCAGCAGTCCACAGCGCCCGTCCTACGAGCAGTACTTC

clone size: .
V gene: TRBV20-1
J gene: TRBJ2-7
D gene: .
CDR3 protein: CSARTGVSYEQYF
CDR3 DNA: TGCAGTGCTAGGACCGGGGTCTCCTACGAGCAGTACTTC

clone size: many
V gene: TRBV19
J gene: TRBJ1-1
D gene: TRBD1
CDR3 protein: CASSSILLRRTGGTEAFF
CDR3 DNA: TGTGCCAGTAGTTCAATCCTCCTGCGTCGGACAGGGGGCACTGAAGCTTTCTTT

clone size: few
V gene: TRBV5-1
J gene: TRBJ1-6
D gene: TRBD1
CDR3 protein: CASSKGADNSPLHF
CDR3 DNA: TGCGCCAGCAGCAAGGGGGCGGATAATTCACCCCTCCACTTT

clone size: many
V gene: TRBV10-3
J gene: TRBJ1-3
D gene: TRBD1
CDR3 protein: CAIPPGQGPTIYF
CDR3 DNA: TGTGCCATCCCGCCGGGACAGGGACCCACCATATATTTT

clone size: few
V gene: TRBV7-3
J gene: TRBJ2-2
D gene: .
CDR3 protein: CASSRWDTGELFF
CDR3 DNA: TGTGCCAGCAGCAGATGGGACACCGGGGAGCTGTTTTTT

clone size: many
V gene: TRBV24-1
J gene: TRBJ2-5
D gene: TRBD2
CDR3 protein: CATSRVAGLQETQYF
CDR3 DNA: TGTGCCACCAGTCGGGTAGCGGGGCTCCAAGAGACCCAGTACTTC

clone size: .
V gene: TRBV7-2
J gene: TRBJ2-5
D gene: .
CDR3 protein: CASSQGQGETQYF
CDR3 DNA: TGTGCCAGCAGCCAGGGGCAGGGAGAGACCCAGTACTTC

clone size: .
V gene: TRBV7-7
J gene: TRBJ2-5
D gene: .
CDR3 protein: CASADIHQETQYF
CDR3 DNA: TGTGCTAGCGCAGACATCCACCAAGAGACCCAGTACTTC

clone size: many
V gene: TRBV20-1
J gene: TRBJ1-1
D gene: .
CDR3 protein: CSARGEDITEAFF
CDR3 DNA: TGCAGTGCTAGAGGAGAGGACATCACTGAAGCTTTCTTT

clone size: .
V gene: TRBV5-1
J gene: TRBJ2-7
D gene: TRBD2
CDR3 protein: CASAGTSGYEQYF
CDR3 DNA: TGCGCCAGCGCCGGGACTAGCGGATACGAGCAGTACTTC

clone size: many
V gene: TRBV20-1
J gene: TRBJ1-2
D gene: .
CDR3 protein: CSGRDKLHGYTF
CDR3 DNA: TGCAGTGGCCGGGACAAGCTTCATGGCTACACCTTC

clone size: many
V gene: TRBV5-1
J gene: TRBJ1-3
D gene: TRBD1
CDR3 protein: CASSLEDRVGNTIYF
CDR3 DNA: TGCGCCAGCAGCTTGGAGGACAGGGTTGGAAACACCATATATTTT

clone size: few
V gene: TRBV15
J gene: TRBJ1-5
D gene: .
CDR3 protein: CATSAGHEPPLPYNQPQHF
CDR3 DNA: TGTGCCACCAGCGCGGGACACGAGCCCCCACTGCCGTACAATCAGCCCCAGCATTTT

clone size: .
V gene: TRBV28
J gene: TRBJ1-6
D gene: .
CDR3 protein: CASSLPDSPLHF
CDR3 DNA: TGTGCCAGCAGTTTGCCCGATTCACCCCTCCACTTT

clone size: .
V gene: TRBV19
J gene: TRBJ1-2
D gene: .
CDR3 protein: CASSRRQDRRGYTF
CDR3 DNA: TGTGCCAGTAGTCGGAGACAGGACCGCCGGGGCTACACCTTC

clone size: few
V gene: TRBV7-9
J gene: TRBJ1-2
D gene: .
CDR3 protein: CASSALLSYGYTF
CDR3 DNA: TGTGCCAGCAGCGCCCTTCTCTCCTATGGCTACACCTTC

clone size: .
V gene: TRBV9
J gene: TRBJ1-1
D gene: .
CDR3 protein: CASSVDGAFF
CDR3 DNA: TGTGCCAGCAGCGTAGACGGGGCTTTCTTT

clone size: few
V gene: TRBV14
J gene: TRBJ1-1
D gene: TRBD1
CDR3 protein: CAISAGQGVGTEAFF
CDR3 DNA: TGTGCCATCAGTGCCGGACAGGGGGTAGGGACTGAAGCTTTCTTT

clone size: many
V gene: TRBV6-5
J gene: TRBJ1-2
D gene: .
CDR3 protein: CASSPNGYGYTF
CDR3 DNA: TGTGCCAGCAGCCCAAACGGATATGGCTACACCTTC

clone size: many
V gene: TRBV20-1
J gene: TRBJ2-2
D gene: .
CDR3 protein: CSASAPGELFF
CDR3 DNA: TGCAGTGCTAGTGCACCCGGGGAGCTGTTTTTT

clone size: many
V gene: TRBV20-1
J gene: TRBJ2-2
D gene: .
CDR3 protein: CSARGPNTGELFF
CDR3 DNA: TGCAGTGCTAGAGGTCCTAACACCGGGGAGCTGTTTTTT

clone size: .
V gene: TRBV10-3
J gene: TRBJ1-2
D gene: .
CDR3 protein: CAIRVSTNYGYTF
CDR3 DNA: TGTGCCATCAGGGTTAGCACGAACTATGGCTACACCTTC

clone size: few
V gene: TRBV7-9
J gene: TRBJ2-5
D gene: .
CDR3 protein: CASRIAEETQYF
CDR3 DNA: TGTGCCAGCAGGATAGCGGAAGAGACCCAGTACTTC

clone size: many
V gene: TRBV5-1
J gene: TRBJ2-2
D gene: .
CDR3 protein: CASSPDRLPGELFF
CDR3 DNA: TGCGCCAGCAGTCCTGACAGGTTACCCGGGGAGCTGTTTTTT

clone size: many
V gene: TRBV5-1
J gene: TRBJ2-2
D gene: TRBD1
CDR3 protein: CASSFRTGRTGELFF
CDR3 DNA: TGCGCCAGCAGCTTCCGGACAGGGAGAACCGGGGAGCTGTTTTTT

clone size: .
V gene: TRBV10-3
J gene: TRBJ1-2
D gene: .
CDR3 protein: CAISGTTNYDYTF
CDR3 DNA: TGTGCCATCAGCGGAACAACGAACTATGACTACACCTTC

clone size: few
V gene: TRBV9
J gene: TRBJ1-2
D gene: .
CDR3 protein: CASSRSDPGRSYGYTF
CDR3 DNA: TGTGCCAGCAGCCGTTCCGATCCAGGGCGGAGCTATGGCTACACCTTC

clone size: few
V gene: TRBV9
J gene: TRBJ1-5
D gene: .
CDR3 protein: CASSLTGFGQPQHF
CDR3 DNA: TGTGCCAGCAGTCTTACAGGGTTCGGTCAGCCCCAGCATTTT

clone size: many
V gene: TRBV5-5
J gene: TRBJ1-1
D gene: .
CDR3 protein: CASSPNGHGSMNTEAFF
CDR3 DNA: TGTGCCAGCAGCCCGAACGGACACGGATCTATGAACACTGAAGCTTTCTTT

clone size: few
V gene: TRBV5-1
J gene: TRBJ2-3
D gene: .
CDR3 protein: CASSLSPPTDTQYF
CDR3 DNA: TGCGCCAGCAGCTTATCTCCCCCAACAGATACGCAGTATTTT

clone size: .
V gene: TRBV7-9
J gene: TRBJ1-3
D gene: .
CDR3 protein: CASSHRDGNTIYF
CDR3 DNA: TGTGCCAGCAGCCACCGGGATGGAAACACCATATATTTT

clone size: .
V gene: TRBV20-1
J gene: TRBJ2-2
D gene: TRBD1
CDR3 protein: CSAREGQGPGELFF
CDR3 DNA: TGCAGTGCTAGAGAGGGACAGGGGCCTGGGGAGCTGTTTTTT

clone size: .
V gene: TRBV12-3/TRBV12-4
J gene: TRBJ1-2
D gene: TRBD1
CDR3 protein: CASSPLGTGGVHGYTF
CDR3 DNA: TGTGCCAGCAGTCCCCTTGGGACAGGGGGCGTCCATGGCTACACCTTC

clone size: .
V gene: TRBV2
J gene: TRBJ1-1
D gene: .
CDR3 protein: CASSPTGIDTEAFF
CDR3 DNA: TGTGCCAGCAGTCCGACAGGTATCGACACTGAAGCTTTCTTT

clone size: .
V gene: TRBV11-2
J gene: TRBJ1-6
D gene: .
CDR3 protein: CASSLSGGSVNYNSPLHF
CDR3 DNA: TGTGCCAGCAGCTTAAGCGGGGGCAGCGTCAACTATAATTCACCCCTCCACTTT

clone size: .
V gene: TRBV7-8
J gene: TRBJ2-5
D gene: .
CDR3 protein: CASSLGHRMETQYF
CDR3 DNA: TGTGCCAGCAGCTTAGGTCACAGGATGGAGACCCAGTACTTC

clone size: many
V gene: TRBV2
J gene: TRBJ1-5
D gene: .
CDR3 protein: CASSGRGALSQPQHF
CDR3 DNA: TGTGCCAGCAGTGGACGTGGGGCTTTAAGTCAGCCCCAGCATTTT

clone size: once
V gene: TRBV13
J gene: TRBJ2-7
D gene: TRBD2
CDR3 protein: CASSFKAGGGEQYF
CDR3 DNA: TGTGCCAGCAGCTTTAAGGCGGGAGGGGGCGAGCAGTACTTC

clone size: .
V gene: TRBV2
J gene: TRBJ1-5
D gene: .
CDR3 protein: CAGAGVSNQPQHF
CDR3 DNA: TGTGCTGGGGCAGGGGTGAGCAATCAGCCCCAGCATTTT